Shown below are 27 T cell receptor beta chains from a single sample sequenced in a study of beta chain features in type 1 diabetes. Findings and limits, study-wide: Significant though moderate, a shortening of TCRB CDR3s appeared in all four CD4+ subsets of Type 1 diabetes patients.

Which antigens these TCRs recognize remains unknown. The isolated RNA, all of it, was reverse transcribed, so expressed TCRB transcripts were what got sequenced. TCRdb's table, derived via immunoSEQ multiplex PCR, lists solely in-frame clones and lacks some. Among around 710,000 clones listed, approximately 13% were seen once. Sequencing was performed on naive CD4+ T cells from blood. Receptors were obtained from a man under 40 with type 1 diabetes.

This chain connects TRBV4-3 to TRBJ2-2, with D unclear. The V gene's germline CDR1 is LGHNA and CDR2 YSLEER. V gave up 6 bases and J gave up 0 bases, with 14 bases separating them. The length of the CDR3 is 16 residues. CDR3 sequence: CASSHRESPNTGELFF. CDR3 coding DNA: TGCGCCAGCAGTCACAGAGAATCCCCGAACACCGGGGAGCTGTTTTTT.

In this sample, this clone turned up a few times. Other nucleotide sequences from this sample produce the same CDR3. The rearrangement joins TRBV18 to TRBJ1-1; unclear D gene. CDR3 size: 14 residues. The V gene lost 3 bases and the J gene lost 0 bases, with 8 bases spanning the gap. Germline lookup yields CDR1 KGHSH and CDR2 LQKENI. The CDR3 DNA reads as TGTGCCAGCTCACCCCCGGGGATGAACACTGAAGCTTTCTTT. Its protein is CASSPPGMNTEAFF. The variable domain in full, completed from reference TRBV18 and TRBJ1-1, reads NAGVMQNPRHLVRRRGQEARLRCSPMKGHSHVYWYRQLPEEGLKFMVYLQKENIIDESGMPKERFSAEFPKEGPSILRIQQVVRGDSAAYFCASSPPGMNTEAFFGQGTRLTVV.

The table lists this clone with a few counts. This chain links TRBV9 with TRBJ2-7; maybe TRBD1 (6 bases). This CDR3 contains 15 residues. The V gene's germline CDR1 is SGDLS and CDR2 YYNGEE. V was shortened by 0 bases and J by 3 bases, with 13 bases between the two germline ends. For the CDR3, the DNA is TGTGCCAGCAGCGTAGCAGGGGACCGGAGCTACGAGCAGTACTTC. Translated: CASSVAGDRSYEQYF. Using reference TRBV9 and TRBJ2-7 for the parts outside the CDR3, the full variable domain is DSGVTQTPKHLITATGQRVTLRCSPRSGDLSVYWYQQSLDQGLQFLIQYYNGEERAKGNILERFSAQQFPDLHSELNLSSLELGDSALYFCASSVAGDRSYEQYFGPGTRLTVT.

The rearrangement joins TRBV5-1 to TRBJ1-1; D may be TRBD1 (6 bases). Germline V gene data show CDR1 as SGHRS and CDR2 as YFSETQ. V was clipped by 4 bases and J by 4 bases, with 17 bases between them. CDR3 length equals 15 residues. This CDR3 reads CASSPEWGAGTEAFF. The CDR3 nucleotides read TGCGCCAGCAGCCCCGAGTGGGGGGCGGGCACTGAAGCTTTCTTT. The variable domain in full, completed from reference TRBV5-1 and TRBJ1-1, reads KAGVTQTPRYLIKTRGQQVTLSCSPISGHRSVSWYQQTPGQGLQFLFEYFSETQRNKGNFPGRFSGRQFSNSRSEMNVSTLELGDSALYLCASSPEWGAGTEAFFGQGTRLTVV.

Of note for this clone: Other DNA sequences within the sample encode an identical CDR3. This chain links TRBV19 with TRBJ2-5; TRBD1 might be the D (5 bases). Germline V gene data show CDR1 as LNHDA and CDR2 as SQIVND (reference sequence). CDR3 size: 12 residues. V gave up 4 bases and J gave up 4 bases, with 7 bases separating them. CDR3 in amino acids: CASSTRGETQYF. CDR3 DNA sequence: TGTGCCAGTAGTACAAGGGGAGAGACCCAGTACTTC.

This chain uses TRBV28 with TRBJ2-6; tentatively, D is TRBD1 (6 bases). The CDR3 spans 16 residues. V was cut by 3 bases and J by 4 bases, with 13 bases left in between. The germline gives CDR1 MDHEN, CDR2 SYDVKM. The CDR3 nucleotides are TGTGCCAGCAGTTTCCCAGGGGCGCGCGGGGCCAACGTCCTGACTTTC. Translated, it gives CASSFPGARGANVLTF.

The chain has TRBV5-5 and TRBJ2-2; 11 bases align to TRBD2. Germline V CDR1 and CDR2: SGHKS, YYEKEE (reference sequence). The J segment lost 0 bases and the V segment lost 2 bases, leaving 0 bases of the junction unmatched. The CDR3 length is 16 residues. The CDR3 region is CASSLLAGANTGELFF. The CDR3, as DNA: TGTGCCAGCAGCTTACTAGCGGGGGCGAACACCGGGGAGCTGTTTTTT.

This clone has more than one count but fewer than ten. J is TRBJ1-3 and V is TRBV2; D is ambiguous. There are 14 residues in the CDR3. Germline CDR1 reads SNHLY; CDR2 reads FYNNEI. Trimming removed 6 bases from V and 1 base from J, with 10 bases in between. The CDR3 DNA is TGTGCCAGCAGGATCGAGGTATCTGGAAACACCATATATTTT. This encodes CASRIEVSGNTIYF.

The sample holds a few counts of this clone. The chain is built from TRBV7-2 and TRBJ2-2; 8 bases match TRBD1. Germline V gene data show CDR1 as SGHTA and CDR2 as FQGNSA. The V segment lost 7 bases and the J segment 0 bases; nucleotides outside the gene matches: 4. The CDR3 extends over 15 amino acids. The CDR3 nucleotides are TGTGCCAGCAACCGACAGGGGACGAACACCGGGGAGCTGTTTTTT. Its translation: CASNRQGTNTGELFF. Filled out from reference TRBV7-2 and TRBJ2-2, the complete variable domain reads GAGVSQSPSNKVTEKGKDVELRCDPISGHTALYWYRQSLGQGLEFLIYFQGNSAPDKSGLPSDRFSAERTGGSVSTLTIQRTQQEDSAVYLCASNRQGTNTGELFFGEGSRLTVL.

This chain links TRBV7-2 with TRBJ2-1, with TRBD2 matching 7 bases. The V segment lost 1 base and the J segment 4 bases; nucleotides outside the gene matches: 13. Germline V gene lookup returns CDR1 SGHTA and CDR2 FQGNSA. The CDR3 spans 18 residues. CDR3 residues: CASSLVPAGQAGYNEQFF. The CDR3, as DNA: TGTGCCAGCAGCTTAGTCCCGGCAGGGCAAGCGGGGTACAATGAGCAGTTCTTC.

V is TRBV7-2 and J is TRBJ2-1, with TRBD2 matching 9 bases. Germline values: CDR1 SGHTA, CDR2 FQGNSA. The CDR3 loop spans 19 amino acids. Losses at the gene ends were 6 bases for V and 0 bases for J; bases not matched to a gene: 15. CDR3 nucleotide sequence: TGTGCCAGCAGTCCGGTCCAGCGGGGGGAATGGAGCTCCTACAATGAGCAGTTCTTC. Its protein product is CASSPVQRGEWSSYNEQFF.

The chain employs TRBV5-1 and TRBJ1-3; 9 bases fit TRBD1. Germline lookup yields CDR1 SGHRS and CDR2 YFSETQ. The CDR3 length is 15 residues. Trimming cost V 5 bases and J 4 bases; bases outside gene matches: 7. CDR3 in DNA: TGCGCCAGCAGACCACAGGGGGCTCCAGGAAACACCATATATTTT. Amino acids: CASRPQGAPGNTIYF.

In regard to this clone: Distinct nucleotide sequences in the sample also encode this CDR3. The chain is built from TRBV20-1 and TRBJ2-7, with D perhaps matching TRBD1 or TRBD2 (5 bases each). Germline assignment: CDR1 DFQATT and CDR2 SNEGSKA (reference sequence). The CDR3 length is 11 residues. Trimming shortened V by 1 base and J by 6 bases, and 7 bases separated the two germline ends. The CDR3 is CSARGGGEQYF. The DNA of the CDR3 is TGCAGTGCTAGAGGTGGGGGCGAGCAGTACTTC.

The chain employs TRBV11-2 and TRBJ2-5, with D perhaps given as TRBD1 or TRBD2 (5 bases each). CDR3 length: 12 amino acids. V was shortened by 4 bases and J by 14 bases, with 17 bases between the two germline ends. Germline V gene data show CDR1 as SGHAT and CDR2 as FQNNGV. CDR3 loop: CASSSDGGTHYF. The DNA of the CDR3 is TGTGCCAGCAGCTCCGATGGGGGAACACACTACTTC.

The chain couples TRBV19 to TRBJ2-3; D is possibly TRBD1 or TRBD2 (5 bases each). Germline CDR1 reads LNHDA; CDR2 reads SQIVND (reference sequence). With 5 bases removed from V and 5 bases from J, the gap between germline ends came to 17 bases. The CDR3 runs to 15 residues. The CDR3 is CASSLRDRRRDTQYF. The CDR3 region has the DNA TGTGCCAGTAGTCTCCGGGACCGACGTAGAGATACGCAGTATTTT.

V is TRBV13 and J is TRBJ2-1; D could derive from TRBD1 or TRBD2 (6 bases each). The CDR3 extends over 15 amino acids. The germline V and J ends were trimmed by 1 base and 0 bases, with 7 bases remaining between them. Per the germline V gene, CDR1 is PRHDT and CDR2 is FYEKMQ (reference sequence). The CDR3 DNA reads as TGTGCCAGCAGCTTAGAGGGGGGCTCCTACAATGAGCAGTTCTTC. Its protein product is CASSLEGGSYNEQFF.

J is TRBJ1-2 and V is TRBV29-1, with D tentatively TRBD1 (6 bases). Deletions cut 7 bases from V and 6 bases from J, with 18 bases between. Germline V CDR1 and CDR2: SQVTM, ANQGSEA. This CDR3 has 13 residues. The CDR3 protein is CSAVRGGSNGYTF. The CDR3 coding sequence is TGCAGCGCCGTCCGAGGGGGAAGTAATGGCTACACCTTC. Variable domain in full (rest from reference TRBV29-1 and TRBJ1-2): SAVISQKPSRDICQRGTSLTIQCQVDSQVTMMFWYRQQPGQSLTLIATANQGSEATYESGFVIDKFPISRPNLTFSTLTVSNMSPEDSSIYLCSAVRGGSNGYTFGSGTRLTVV.

This rearrangement joins TRBV5-8 to TRBJ2-1, with a possible D match to TRBD2 (5 bases). The V end lost 0 bases, the J end lost 12 bases, and 10 bases lay between the germline ends. CDR1 and CDR2 from the germline V gene are SGHTS and YDEGEE. CDR3 length: 12 amino acids. As DNA, the CDR3 is TGTGCCAGCAGCTTGGCTCGGGGTGCGCAGTTCTTC. Its translation is CASSLARGAQFF.

Of note for this clone: The sample contains more than one DNA sequence encoding this CDR3. The rearrangement uses TRBV21-1 and TRBJ1-3. TRBV21-1 is described as a pseudogene. The CDR3 length is 13 residues. Here the CDR3 DNA reads TGTGCCAGCAGCACAAGCTCTGGAAACACCATATATTTT. Protein product: CASSTSSGNTIYF.

V gene TRBV6-5 combines with J gene TRBJ2-7; TRBD1 or TRBD2 may be the D gene (6 bases each). V lost 0 bases and J lost 4, with 13 bases in between. The CDR3 sequence is 15 residues long. The germline V gene has CDR1 MNHEY and CDR2 SVGAGI. CDR3 in amino acids: CASSYSITGRYEQYF. In DNA form, the CDR3 reads TGTGCCAGCAGTTACTCGATTACAGGGAGGTACGAGCAGTACTTC.

The V gene is TRBV6-5, the J gene TRBJ1-1; D not resolved. This CDR3 spans 13 amino acids. Germline loops: CDR1 MNHEY, CDR2 SVGAGI. V was shortened by 0 bases and J by 4 bases, with 6 bases between the two germline ends. CDR3 residues: CASSYSMGTEAFF. CDR3 nucleotides: TGTGCCAGCAGTTACTCGATGGGCACTGAAGCTTTCTTT.

The genes are TRBV7-6 and TRBJ2-5, with 11 bases matching TRBD1. The V and J ends lost 1 base and 5 bases, in that order; junction bases with no gene match: 6. The CDR3 contains 16 residues. Per the germline V gene, CDR1 is SGHVS and CDR2 is FNYEAQ. This chain's CDR3 is CASSLVGQGAWETQYF. CDR3 bases: TGTGCCAGCAGCTTAGTTGGACAGGGGGCGTGGGAGACCCAGTACTTC.

This sequence joins TRBV28 and TRBJ2-1, with 9 nucleotides matching TRBD2. In germline, CDR1 is MDHEN, CDR2 SYDVKM. After removal of 5 bases from V and 0 bases from J, the junction contained 14 bases not matched to a gene. The CDR3 is 19 residues long. The CDR3 bases are TGTGCCAGCAGTCTTAATCCCCGGGGTAGCGGGAGCTCCTACAATGAGCAGTTCTTC. Amino acids: CASSLNPRGSGSSYNEQFF.

The CDR3 nucleotides read TGTGCCAGCAGCTTAATGCGCGCTAGCTTTGGACAGGGCCTGGGAGAGCAGTACTTC. It encodes CASSLMRASFGQGLGEQYF. The chain joins TRBV7-2 to TRBJ2-7, with TRBD1 matching over 8 bases. This CDR3 is built from 19 residues. CDR1 is SGHTA, CDR2 FQGNSA, per germline. V dropped 2 bases and J dropped 7; count of bases not matched to a gene: 22. The whole variable domain, remainder taken from reference TRBV7-2 and TRBJ2-7, is GAGVSQSPSNKVTEKGKDVELRCDPISGHTALYWYRQSLGQGLEFLIYFQGNSAPDKSGLPSDRFSAERTGGSVSTLTIQRTQQEDSAVYLCASSLMRASFGQGLGEQYFGPGTRLTVT.

The chain joins TRBV6-1 to TRBJ1-5; TRBD1 matches 7 bases. J gave up 0 bases and V 4 bases, and 6 bases lay outside the gene matches. The CDR3 has 16 amino acids. In germline, CDR1 is MNHNS, CDR2 SASEGT. The CDR3 loop is CASSAGQAYSNQPQHF. The CDR3 coding sequence is TGTGCCAGCAGTGCTGGACAGGCTTATAGCAATCAGCCCCAGCATTTT.

This clone was observed a handful of times. The chain has TRBV5-1 and TRBJ1-2, with TRBD1 identical over 8 bases. CDR3 length equals 15 residues. J gave up 6 bases and V 3 bases, and 10 bases lay outside the gene matches. Germline V gives CDR1 SGHRS, CDR2 YFSETQ. The CDR3, as DNA: TGCGCCAGCAGCTCACCGGGACAGGAGGTTAATGGCTACACCTTC. This gives the protein CASSSPGQEVNGYTF.

The V call is TRBV28, the J call TRBJ1-6; unclear D gene. V was trimmed by 9 bases and J by 6 bases, leaving 6 bases between them. CDR3 size: 11 residues. From germline, CDR1 is MDHEN and CDR2 SYDVKM. CDR3 bases: TGTGCCAGTAGATCTAATTCACCCCTCCACTTT. As protein: CASRSNSPLHF.